Given below is one TCR beta chain in context. Antigen unknown. This entry is derived from a study of T cells in localized non-small cell lung cancer. The study's findings and limits: Median detection of top 100 tumor clones in adjacent lung was around 60 clones.

The V gene lost 7 bases and the J gene lost 1 base, with 10 bases spanning the gap. Germline assignment: CDR1 MNHNS and CDR2 SASEGT. The CDR3 is made up of 13 amino acids. Using immunoSEQ multiplex PCR, the repertoire was profiled, and TCRdb retains in-frame clones only, with some absent. The sample lists 53,000 or so clones, more than 85% seen once, with about 20% in the top ten. The sample consisted of peripheral blood, taken before any cancer treatment. This sequence was found in a man aged 40-75 years with stage I lung adenocarcinoma. V gene TRBV6-1 combines with J gene TRBJ1-1; D is perhaps TRBD1 (5 bases). The CDR3 protein is CASTPTENTEAFF. The CDR3 DNA is TGTGCCAGCACCCCGACAGAGAACACTGAAGCTTTCTTT.